The entry below gives a single T cell receptor beta chain sequence along with its context. The target antigen is unknown. There was one heparinised blood draw per donor, averaging roughly 110 mL. Sorting with CD45RO/CCR7/CD25/CD127/CD95/CD27 yielded naive, central memory, regulatory and stem-like memory CD4+ cells. Sequencing targeted expressed TCRB transcripts, as all isolated RNA had been reverse transcribed. Only in-frame clones appear in the TCRdb table, and some are missing; sequencing was by immunoSEQ multiplex PCR. The repertoire consists of over 500,000 clones, with 15% to 17% occurring once and the leading ten covering more than 0.08%. This specimen belongs to a study of beta chain features in type 1 diabetes. This CDR3 comprises 16 residues. Looked up from germline, CDR1 is SGHRS and CDR2 is YFSETQ. With 0 bases removed from V and 3 bases from J, the gap between germline ends came to 13 bases.

Whole-study findings and limits: Whether TCRB rearrangement is influenced by HLA type went unresolved here.

The chain uses TRBV5-1 and TRBJ2-4; weak D call: TRBD1 (6 bases). The receptor was isolated from a man aged 18 to 29 in good health. Sequenced material: naive CD4+ T cells from blood. The CDR3 DNA reads as TGCGCCAGCAGCTTGGACGTACAGGGCGTCAAAAACATTCAGTACTTC. It codes for CASSLDVQGVKNIQYF.